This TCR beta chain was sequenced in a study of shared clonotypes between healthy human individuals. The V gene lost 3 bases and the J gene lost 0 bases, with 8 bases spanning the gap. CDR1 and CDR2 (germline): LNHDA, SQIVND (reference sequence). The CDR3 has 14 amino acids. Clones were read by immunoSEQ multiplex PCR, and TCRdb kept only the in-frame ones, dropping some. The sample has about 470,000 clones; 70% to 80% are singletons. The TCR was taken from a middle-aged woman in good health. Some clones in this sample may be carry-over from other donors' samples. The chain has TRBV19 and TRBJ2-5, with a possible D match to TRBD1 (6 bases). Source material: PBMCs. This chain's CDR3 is CASSIRGYQETQYF. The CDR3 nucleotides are TGTGCCAGTAGTATTAGGGGGTACCAAGAGACCCAGTACTTC.